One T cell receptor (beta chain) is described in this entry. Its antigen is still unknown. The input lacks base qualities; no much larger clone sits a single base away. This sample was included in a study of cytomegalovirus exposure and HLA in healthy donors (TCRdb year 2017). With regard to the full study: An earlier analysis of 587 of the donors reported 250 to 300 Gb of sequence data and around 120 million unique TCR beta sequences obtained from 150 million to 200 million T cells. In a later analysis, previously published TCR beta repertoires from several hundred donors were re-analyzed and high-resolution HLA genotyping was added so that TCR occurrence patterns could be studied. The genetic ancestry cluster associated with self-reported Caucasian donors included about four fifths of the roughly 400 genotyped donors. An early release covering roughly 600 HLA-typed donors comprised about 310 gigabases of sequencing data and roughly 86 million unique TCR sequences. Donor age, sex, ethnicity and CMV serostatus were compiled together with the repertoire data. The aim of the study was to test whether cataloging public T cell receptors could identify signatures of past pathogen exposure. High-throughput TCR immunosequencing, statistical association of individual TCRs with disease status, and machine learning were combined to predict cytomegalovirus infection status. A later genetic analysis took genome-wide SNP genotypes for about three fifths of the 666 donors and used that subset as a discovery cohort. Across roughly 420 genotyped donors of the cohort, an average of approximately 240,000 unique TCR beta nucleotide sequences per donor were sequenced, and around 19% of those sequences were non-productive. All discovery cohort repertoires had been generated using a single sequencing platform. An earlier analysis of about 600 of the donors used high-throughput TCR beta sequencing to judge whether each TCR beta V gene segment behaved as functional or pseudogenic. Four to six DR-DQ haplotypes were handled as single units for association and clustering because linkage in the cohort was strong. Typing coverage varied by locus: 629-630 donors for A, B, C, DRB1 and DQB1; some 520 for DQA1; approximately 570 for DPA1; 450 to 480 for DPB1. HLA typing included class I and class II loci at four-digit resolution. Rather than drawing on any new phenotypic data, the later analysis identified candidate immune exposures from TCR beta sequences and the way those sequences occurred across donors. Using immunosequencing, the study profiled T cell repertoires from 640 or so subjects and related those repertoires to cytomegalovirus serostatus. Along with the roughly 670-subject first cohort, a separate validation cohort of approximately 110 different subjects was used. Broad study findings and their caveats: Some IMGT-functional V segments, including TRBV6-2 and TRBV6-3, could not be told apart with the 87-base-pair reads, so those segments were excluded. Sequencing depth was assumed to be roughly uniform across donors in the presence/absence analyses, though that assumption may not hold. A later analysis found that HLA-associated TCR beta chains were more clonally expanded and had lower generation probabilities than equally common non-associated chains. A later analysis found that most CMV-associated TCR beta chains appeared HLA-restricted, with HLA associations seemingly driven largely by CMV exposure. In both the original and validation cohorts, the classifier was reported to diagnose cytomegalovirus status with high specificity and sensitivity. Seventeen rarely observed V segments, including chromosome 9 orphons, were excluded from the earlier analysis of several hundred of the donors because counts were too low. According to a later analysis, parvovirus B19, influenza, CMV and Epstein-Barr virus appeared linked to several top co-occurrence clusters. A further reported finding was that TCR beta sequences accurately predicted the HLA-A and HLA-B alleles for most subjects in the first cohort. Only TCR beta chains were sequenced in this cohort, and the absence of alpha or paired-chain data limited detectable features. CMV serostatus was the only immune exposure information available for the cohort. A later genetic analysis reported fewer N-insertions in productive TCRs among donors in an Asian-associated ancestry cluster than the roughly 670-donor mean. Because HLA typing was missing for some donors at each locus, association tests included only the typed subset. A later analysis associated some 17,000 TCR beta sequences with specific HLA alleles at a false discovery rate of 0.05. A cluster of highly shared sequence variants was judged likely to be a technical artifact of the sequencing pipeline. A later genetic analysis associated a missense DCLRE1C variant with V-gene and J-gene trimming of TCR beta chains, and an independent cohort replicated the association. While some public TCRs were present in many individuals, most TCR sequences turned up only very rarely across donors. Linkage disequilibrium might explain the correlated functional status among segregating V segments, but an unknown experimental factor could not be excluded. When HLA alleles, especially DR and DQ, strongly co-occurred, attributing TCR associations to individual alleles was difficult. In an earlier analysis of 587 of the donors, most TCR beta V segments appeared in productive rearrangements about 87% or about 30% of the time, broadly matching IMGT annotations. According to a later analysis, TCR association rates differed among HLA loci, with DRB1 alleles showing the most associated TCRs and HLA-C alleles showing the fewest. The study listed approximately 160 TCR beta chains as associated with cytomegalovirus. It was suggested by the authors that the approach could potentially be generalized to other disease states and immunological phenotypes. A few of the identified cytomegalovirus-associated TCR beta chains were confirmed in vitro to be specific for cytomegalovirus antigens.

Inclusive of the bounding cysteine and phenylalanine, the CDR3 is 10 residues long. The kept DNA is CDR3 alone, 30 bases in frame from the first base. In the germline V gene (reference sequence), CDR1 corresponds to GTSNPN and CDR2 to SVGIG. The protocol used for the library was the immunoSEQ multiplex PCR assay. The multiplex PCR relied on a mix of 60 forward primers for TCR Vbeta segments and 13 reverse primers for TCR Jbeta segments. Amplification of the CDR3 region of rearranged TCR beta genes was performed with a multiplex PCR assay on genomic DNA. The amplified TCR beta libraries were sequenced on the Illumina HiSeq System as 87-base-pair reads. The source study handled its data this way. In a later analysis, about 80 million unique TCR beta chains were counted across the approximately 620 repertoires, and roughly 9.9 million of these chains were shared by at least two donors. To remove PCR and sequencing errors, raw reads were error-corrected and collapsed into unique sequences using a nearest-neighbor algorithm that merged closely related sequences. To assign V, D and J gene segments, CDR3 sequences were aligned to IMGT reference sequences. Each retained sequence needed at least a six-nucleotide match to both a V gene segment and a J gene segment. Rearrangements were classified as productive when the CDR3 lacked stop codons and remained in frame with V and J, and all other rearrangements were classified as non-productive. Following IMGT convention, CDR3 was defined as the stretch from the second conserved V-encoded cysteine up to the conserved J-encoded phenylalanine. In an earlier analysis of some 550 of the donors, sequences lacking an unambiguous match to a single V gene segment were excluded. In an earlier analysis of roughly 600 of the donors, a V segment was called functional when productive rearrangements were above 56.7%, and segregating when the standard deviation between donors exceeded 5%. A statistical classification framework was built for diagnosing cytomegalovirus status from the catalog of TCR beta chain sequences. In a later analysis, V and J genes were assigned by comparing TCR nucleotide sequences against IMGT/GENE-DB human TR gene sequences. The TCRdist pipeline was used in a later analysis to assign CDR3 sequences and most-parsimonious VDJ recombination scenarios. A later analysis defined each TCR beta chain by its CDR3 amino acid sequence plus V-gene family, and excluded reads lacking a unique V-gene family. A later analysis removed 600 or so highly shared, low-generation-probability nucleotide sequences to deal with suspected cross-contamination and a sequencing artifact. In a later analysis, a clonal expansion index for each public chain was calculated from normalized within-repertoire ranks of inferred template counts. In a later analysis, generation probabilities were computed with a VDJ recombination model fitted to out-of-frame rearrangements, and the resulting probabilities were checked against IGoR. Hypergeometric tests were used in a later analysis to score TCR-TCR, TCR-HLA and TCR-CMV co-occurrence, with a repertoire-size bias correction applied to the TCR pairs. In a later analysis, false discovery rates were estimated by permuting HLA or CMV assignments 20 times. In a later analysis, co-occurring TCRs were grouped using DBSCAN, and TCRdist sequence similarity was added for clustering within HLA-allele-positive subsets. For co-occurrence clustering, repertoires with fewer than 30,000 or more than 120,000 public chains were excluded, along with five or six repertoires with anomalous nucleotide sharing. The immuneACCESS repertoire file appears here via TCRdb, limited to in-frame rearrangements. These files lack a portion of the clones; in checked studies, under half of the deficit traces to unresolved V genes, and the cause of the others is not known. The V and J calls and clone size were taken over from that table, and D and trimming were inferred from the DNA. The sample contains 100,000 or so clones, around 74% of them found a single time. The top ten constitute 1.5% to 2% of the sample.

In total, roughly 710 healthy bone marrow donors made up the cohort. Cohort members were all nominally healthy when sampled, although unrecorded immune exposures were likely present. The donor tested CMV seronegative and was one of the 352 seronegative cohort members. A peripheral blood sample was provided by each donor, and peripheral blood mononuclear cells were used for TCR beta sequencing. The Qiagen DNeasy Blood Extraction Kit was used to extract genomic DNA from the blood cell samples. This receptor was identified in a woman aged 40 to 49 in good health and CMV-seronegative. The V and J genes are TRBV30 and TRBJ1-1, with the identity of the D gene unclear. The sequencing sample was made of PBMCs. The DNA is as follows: TGTGTAACGGAGTTCGGCCGGGCTTTCTTT. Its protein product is CVTEFGRAFF.